This is a list of T cell receptor beta chains from one sample in a study of OX40 agonist ivuxolimab in advanced cancers. TCRdb's copy holds only in-frame clones and misses some; the assay was immunoSEQ multiplex PCR. The repertoire holds over 100,000 clones, with 93% as singletons. Sequencing was performed on CD4+ or CD8+ T cells sorted from blood, taken in a trial of the OX40 agonist ivuxolimab. The receptors here all came from an adult with an advanced solid tumor such as melanoma, head and neck, liver or kidney cancer. Both conserved end residues are part of each CDR3. The order of the fields is V gene, D gene, J gene, clone size, CDR3 protein, CDR3 DNA. D genes are given only for firm matches. Expanded clones are given a class, and other clones once, few, many or no size at all.

v_call: TRBV5-6
d_call: -
j_call: TRBJ2-3
clone_size: -
cdr3_aa: CASSFKPGPYTDTQYF
cdr3_nt: TGTGCCAGCAGCTTTAAACCGGGGCCTTACACAGATACGCAGTATTTT

v_call: TRBV6-5
d_call: TRBD2
j_call: TRBJ2-3
clone_size: -
cdr3_aa: CASRGRTSGGDTQYF
cdr3_nt: TGTGCCAGCAGGGGTCGGACTAGCGGGGGAGATACGCAGTATTTT

v_call: TRBV28
d_call: TRBD1
j_call: TRBJ1-2
clone_size: -
cdr3_aa: CASSLVGQGARGYTF
cdr3_nt: TGTGCCAGCAGTTTAGTCGGACAGGGGGCTCGTGGCTACACCTTC

v_call: TRBV18
d_call: -
j_call: TRBJ2-1
clone_size: -
cdr3_aa: CASSFPAGSYNEQFF
cdr3_nt: TGTGCCAGCTCATTTCCAGCTGGGTCCTACAATGAGCAGTTCTTC

v_call: TRBV28
d_call: TRBD1
j_call: TRBJ1-3
clone_size: -
cdr3_aa: CASSFRDRVGNTIYF
cdr3_nt: TGTGCCAGCAGTTTCCGGGACAGGGTTGGAAACACCATATATTTT

v_call: TRBV7-3
d_call: TRBD2
j_call: TRBJ2-1
clone_size: -
cdr3_aa: CASSLTGGLAGGRAEQFF
cdr3_nt: TGTGCCAGCAGCTTAACGGGGGGACTAGCGGGAGGAAGGGCTGAGCAGTTCTTC

v_call: TRBV28
d_call: TRBD1
j_call: TRBJ2-1
clone_size: -
cdr3_aa: CASSSPSTGMRHNEQFF
cdr3_nt: TGTGCCAGCAGTTCCCCCTCGACAGGGATGAGGCACAATGAGCAGTTCTTC

v_call: TRBV5-8
d_call: -
j_call: TRBJ2-3
clone_size: -
cdr3_aa: CASSIGGVGADTQYF
cdr3_nt: TGTGCCAGCAGCATAGGAGGAGTGGGAGCAGATACGCAGTATTTT

v_call: TRBV7-3
d_call: -
j_call: TRBJ2-3
clone_size: -
cdr3_aa: CASSTSTGWDRTSTDTQYF
cdr3_nt: TGTGCCAGCAGCACCTCAACTGGGTGGGATCGGACTAGCACAGATACGCAGTATTTT

v_call: TRBV11-2
d_call: -
j_call: TRBJ2-7
clone_size: -
cdr3_aa: CASRSLPGLRYEQYF
cdr3_nt: TGTGCCAGCAGAAGTTTACCGGGACTTCGATACGAGCAGTACTTC

v_call: TRBV18
d_call: -
j_call: TRBJ2-5
clone_size: -
cdr3_aa: CASSRTDQETQYF
cdr3_nt: TGTGCCAGCTCACGGACAGACCAAGAGACCCAGTACTTC

v_call: TRBV2
d_call: -
j_call: TRBJ1-5
clone_size: -
cdr3_aa: CASSEDRVGQPQHF
cdr3_nt: TGTGCCAGCAGTGAAGACAGGGTAGGTCAGCCCCAGCATTTT

v_call: TRBV7-6
d_call: -
j_call: TRBJ2-7
clone_size: -
cdr3_aa: CASSLGGAQDEQYF
cdr3_nt: TGTGCCAGCAGCTTAGGTGGCGCCCAGGACGAGCAGTACTTC

v_call: TRBV7-9
d_call: -
j_call: TRBJ1-5
clone_size: -
cdr3_aa: CASSRPFRTPEKPQHF
cdr3_nt: TGTGCCAGCAGCCGCCCGTTTAGGACGCCGGAGAAGCCCCAGCATTTT

v_call: TRBV10-3
d_call: TRBD1
j_call: TRBJ1-5
clone_size: -
cdr3_aa: CAISSSPGTEGQPQHF
cdr3_nt: TGTGCCATCAGTTCCTCTCCCGGGACAGAGGGTCAGCCCCAGCATTTT

v_call: TRBV5-4
d_call: TRBD1
j_call: TRBJ1-2
clone_size: -
cdr3_aa: CASTSSGTGNSNYGYTF
cdr3_nt: TGTGCCAGCACCTCTTCCGGGACAGGCAACTCTAACTATGGCTACACCTTC

v_call: TRBV9
d_call: TRBD2
j_call: TRBJ2-7
clone_size: -
cdr3_aa: CASSEGTSGIYEQYF
cdr3_nt: TGTGCCAGCAGCGAGGGGACTAGCGGGATCTACGAGCAGTACTTC

v_call: TRBV2
d_call: -
j_call: TRBJ2-2
clone_size: -
cdr3_aa: CASVSENTGELFF
cdr3_nt: TGTGCCAGCGTTAGCGAGAACACCGGGGAGCTGTTTTTT

v_call: TRBV7-8
d_call: -
j_call: TRBJ2-7
clone_size: -
cdr3_aa: CASRNRDTSLYEQYF
cdr3_nt: TGTGCCAGCAGGAACCGGGACACCTCTTTATACGAGCAGTACTTC

v_call: TRBV7-9
d_call: -
j_call: TRBJ2-2
clone_size: -
cdr3_aa: CASSSETGELFF
cdr3_nt: TGTGCCAGCAGCTCCGAAACCGGGGAGCTGTTTTTT

v_call: TRBV5-1
d_call: TRBD2
j_call: TRBJ2-3
clone_size: -
cdr3_aa: CASSLAGRGITDTQYF
cdr3_nt: TGCGCCAGCAGCTTGGCAGGGCGGGGGATCACAGATACGCAGTATTTT

v_call: TRBV5-1
d_call: -
j_call: TRBJ2-2
clone_size: -
cdr3_aa: CASSLSLYGRQTNTGELFF
cdr3_nt: TGCGCCAGCAGCTTGAGTCTATACGGCAGACAAACGAACACCGGGGAGCTGTTTTTT

v_call: TRBV6-1
d_call: -
j_call: TRBJ1-2
clone_size: -
cdr3_aa: CAGDCHGYTF
cdr3_nt: TGTGCCGGCGACTGTCATGGCTACACCTTC

v_call: TRBV6-5
d_call: TRBD1
j_call: TRBJ1-2
clone_size: -
cdr3_aa: CASRWTGANYGYTF
cdr3_nt: TGTGCCAGCAGATGGACAGGAGCTAACTATGGCTACACCTTC

v_call: TRBV7-9
d_call: TRBD1
j_call: TRBJ1-1
clone_size: -
cdr3_aa: CASSPPGQGRTEAFF
cdr3_nt: TGTGCCAGCAGCCCCCCCGGACAGGGTCGAACTGAAGCTTTCTTT

v_call: TRBV4-1
d_call: -
j_call: TRBJ2-1
clone_size: -
cdr3_aa: CASSQGLLGNEQFF
cdr3_nt: TGCGCCAGCAGCCAAGGATTACTCGGCAATGAGCAGTTCTTC

v_call: TRBV19
d_call: -
j_call: TRBJ2-7
clone_size: -
cdr3_aa: CASSIAGGPNSYEQYF
cdr3_nt: TGTGCCAGTAGTATTGCCGGGGGTCCAAACTCCTACGAGCAGTACTTC

v_call: TRBV6-5
d_call: -
j_call: TRBJ1-5
clone_size: -
cdr3_aa: CASSTGGISNQPQHF
cdr3_nt: TGTGCCAGCTCCACGGGGGGGATCAGCAATCAGCCCCAGCATTTT

v_call: TRBV28
d_call: -
j_call: TRBJ1-2
clone_size: -
cdr3_aa: CASSLVTANLGGYTF
cdr3_nt: TGTGCCAGCAGTTTAGTGACAGCTAATCTTGGGGGCTACACCTTC

v_call: TRBV11-3
d_call: TRBD1
j_call: TRBJ2-1
clone_size: -
cdr3_aa: CASSRTTRGSLNEQFF
cdr3_nt: TGTGCCAGCAGCCGGACGACCAGGGGGTCCCTGAATGAGCAGTTCTTC

v_call: TRBV2
d_call: -
j_call: TRBJ1-5
clone_size: -
cdr3_aa: CASGESGLRNQPQHF
cdr3_nt: TGTGCCAGCGGAGAATCGGGTCTTCGCAATCAGCCCCAGCATTTT

v_call: TRBV5-6
d_call: -
j_call: TRBJ1-2
clone_size: -
cdr3_aa: CASRQTAPANYGYTF
cdr3_nt: TGTGCCAGCAGACAGACAGCACCGGCTAACTATGGCTACACCTTC

v_call: TRBV29-1
d_call: TRBD1
j_call: TRBJ1-2
clone_size: -
cdr3_aa: CSVADRGNGYTF
cdr3_nt: TGCAGCGTAGCTGACAGGGGGAACGGCTACACCTTC

v_call: TRBV4-2
d_call: TRBD1
j_call: TRBJ1-2
clone_size: -
cdr3_aa: CASSQTGGDYGYTF
cdr3_nt: TGTGCCAGCAGCCAAACAGGGGGAGACTATGGCTACACCTTC

v_call: TRBV25-1
d_call: -
j_call: TRBJ2-2
clone_size: -
cdr3_aa: CASITNTGELFF
cdr3_nt: TGTGCCAGCATTACGAACACCGGGGAGCTGTTTTTT

v_call: TRBV7-2
d_call: TRBD1
j_call: TRBJ1-2
clone_size: once
cdr3_aa: CASSSRTGATNYGYTF
cdr3_nt: TGTGCCAGCAGCTCCCGGACAGGCGCAACTAACTATGGCTACACCTTC

v_call: TRBV7-9
d_call: -
j_call: TRBJ1-4
clone_size: -
cdr3_aa: CASSPDGANEKLFF
cdr3_nt: TGTGCCAGCAGCCCGGACGGGGCTAATGAAAAACTGTTTTTT

v_call: TRBV28
d_call: -
j_call: TRBJ2-2
clone_size: -
cdr3_aa: CASSLVGSRTGELFF
cdr3_nt: TGTGCCAGCAGTTTAGTCGGGAGTCGAACCGGGGAGCTGTTTTTT

v_call: TRBV9
d_call: TRBD2
j_call: TRBJ2-5
clone_size: once
cdr3_aa: CASSVSGAIPKETQYF
cdr3_nt: TGTGCCAGCAGCGTAAGCGGGGCAATCCCAAAAGAGACCCAGTACTTC

v_call: TRBV28
d_call: TRBD2
j_call: TRBJ2-1
clone_size: -
cdr3_aa: CASTTLEGLGSYNEQFF
cdr3_nt: TGTGCCAGCACCACTTTAGAGGGACTAGGCTCCTACAATGAGCAGTTCTTC

v_call: TRBV6-5
d_call: -
j_call: TRBJ2-1
clone_size: -
cdr3_aa: CASSPGVGEQFF
cdr3_nt: TGTGCCAGCAGCCCAGGGGTGGGTGAGCAGTTCTTC

v_call: TRBV14
d_call: TRBD1
j_call: TRBJ1-1
clone_size: -
cdr3_aa: CASKPPGRFGGTGVMNTEAFF
cdr3_nt: TGTGCCAGCAAGCCCCCGGGGCGTTTTGGGGGGACAGGGGTCATGAACACTGAAGCTTTCTTT

v_call: TRBV7-9
d_call: -
j_call: TRBJ2-1
clone_size: once
cdr3_aa: CASSFFAGSGGNEQFF
cdr3_nt: TGTGCCAGCAGCTTTTTCGCGGGGTCAGGGGGCAATGAGCAGTTCTTC

v_call: TRBV5-5
d_call: -
j_call: TRBJ1-5
clone_size: -
cdr3_aa: CASSLFWSGNSNQPQHF
cdr3_nt: TGTGCCAGCAGCTTGTTCTGGTCAGGGAACAGCAATCAGCCCCAGCATTTT

v_call: TRBV18
d_call: TRBD2
j_call: TRBJ2-3
clone_size: once
cdr3_aa: CASSLLAGGLDTQYF
cdr3_nt: TGTGCCAGCTCACTCTTAGCGGGGGGGCTGGATACGCAGTATTTT

v_call: TRBV14
d_call: -
j_call: TRBJ2-3
clone_size: -
cdr3_aa: CASSQVLGRTDTQYF
cdr3_nt: TGTGCCAGCAGCCAAGTGCTGGGGAGGACAGATACGCAGTATTTT

v_call: TRBV6-5
d_call: TRBD1
j_call: TRBJ1-3
clone_size: -
cdr3_aa: CASRTGDRSGNTIYF
cdr3_nt: TGTGCCAGCAGAACAGGGGACAGGTCGGGAAACACCATATATTTT

v_call: TRBV5-1
d_call: -
j_call: TRBJ2-2
clone_size: -
cdr3_aa: CASSSTGSTGELFF
cdr3_nt: TGCGCCAGCAGCTCCACAGGGTCAACCGGGGAGCTGTTTTTT

v_call: TRBV5-1
d_call: -
j_call: TRBJ2-5
clone_size: -
cdr3_aa: CASSLAPGREETQYF
cdr3_nt: TGCGCCAGCAGCTTGGCCCCGGGTCGGGAGGAGACCCAGTACTTC

v_call: TRBV7-6
d_call: TRBD2
j_call: TRBJ2-1
clone_size: -
cdr3_aa: CASSPTAGESEQFF
cdr3_nt: TGTGCCAGCAGCCCCACGGCGGGAGAGAGTGAGCAGTTCTTC

v_call: TRBV10-3
d_call: -
j_call: TRBJ2-7
clone_size: few
cdr3_aa: CAISSYSSYEQYF
cdr3_nt: TGTGCCATCAGTTCCTACAGCTCCTACGAGCAGTACTTC

v_call: TRBV5-1
d_call: -
j_call: TRBJ2-1
clone_size: -
cdr3_aa: CASSLAGSLNEQFF
cdr3_nt: TGCGCCAGCAGCTTGGCCGGGAGTTTGAATGAGCAGTTCTTC